This entry describes one T cell receptor (beta chain). Antigen unknown. During the collection period, no donor immune events like infections were recorded. The data are from a study of identifying expanded T cells in peripheral blood. V was cut by 4 bases and J by 4 bases, with 13 bases left in between. The CDR3 covers 14 residues. Germline CDR1 and CDR2: MGHDK and SYGVNS. The study, taken as a whole, reports: Variance in clone template counts between approximately two-week samples significantly increased with total template count across all healthy donors. Differentially abundant clones: about 1.2 between replicates, just under 17 at about 13 days, less than 25 at four.

Produced via immunoSEQ multiplex PCR; TCRdb's table is partial and in-frame only. The sample gives 85,000 to 90,000 clones, around 88% of which show up once; roughly 5.9% is in the top ten. The TCR comes from a person between 18 and 75 years old in good health. The V call is TRBV25-1, the J call TRBJ1-1, with TRBD1 as a possible D gene (6 bases). Specimen: blood. CDR3 in DNA: TGTGCCAGCAGTGCCCAGGGGATGGCCACTGAAGCTTTCTTT. This codes for CASSAQGMATEAFF.